This T cell receptor (beta chain) is from a study of PD-1 blockade in classical Hodgkin lymphoma. Repertoires were generated with immunoSEQ multiplex PCR, while TCRdb's copy carries only in-frame clones and drops some. The sample yields about 94,000 clones, roughly 87% seen once. Brentuximab vedotin exposure varied among the patients, all of whom had relapsed after autologous stem cell transplantation. The germline gives CDR1 MGHRA, CDR2 YSYEKL. The CDR3 contains 14 residues. Germline trimming cut 4 bases from V and 0 bases from J; bases unmatched to any gene: 3. The sequences come from peripheral blood mononuclear cells (PBMCs), collected before the second cycle of nivolumab. The sequence came from a human donor with classical Hodgkin lymphoma. The chain uses TRBV4-1 and TRBJ2-7; 7 bases align to TRBD2. DNA of the CDR3: TGCGCCAGCAGCCCGCCTAGCGGCTCCTACGAGCAGTACTTC. Translation gives CASSPPSGSYEQYF.